The 21 T cell receptor beta chains in this list originate from one sample, sequenced in a study of tissue T cells after allogeneic stem cell transplantation. Measured with immunoSEQ multiplex PCR; TCRdb has only the in-frame clones, and not every one. The profile covers about 50,000 clones, with roughly 73% appearing a single time and about 0.7% taken by the ten largest. Sequencing input: sorted cells pooled from one or two spleens. These receptors all come from a pool of C57BL/6 mice in good health.

Comment on this clone: Mouse gene names apply. CDR3: CAAPEQGNTEVFF. CDR3 DNA, as far as it was read: TGTGCCGCTCCCGAACAGGGGAACACAGAAGTCTTC. V gene TRBV15 combines with J gene TRBJ1-1; TRBD1 might be the D (6 bases). Read coverage stops 1 residue before the CDR3 terminus; the germline J gene supplies the remainder. The germline CDR1 and CDR2 sequences are SGHND and FRSKSL. V was trimmed by 11 bases and J by 1 base, leaving 14 bases between them. This CDR3 has 13 residues.

In regard to this clone: Gene names are the mouse ones. Read sequence stops 1 residue before the CDR3 end, and the germline J gene provides the missing end. Within the sample, other DNA sequences also encode this same CDR3. The chain uses TRBV29 and TRBJ1-2; weak D call: TRBD1 (5 bases). Germline V gene sequence: CDR1 MSHET, CDR2 SYDVDS. The V end lost 2 bases, the J end lost 0 bases, and 7 bases lay between the germline ends. The CDR3 has 14 residues. Partial CDR3 DNA: TGTGCTAGCAGTTTACAGGGATCAAACTCCGACTACACC. Translating it yields CASSLQGSNSDYT. The CDR3 reads in full as CASSLQGSNSDYTF.

For this clone: Gene names follow the mouse nomenclature. The read halts 1 residue ahead of the CDR3 end, with the missing end drawn from the germline J gene. The chain links TRBV26 to TRBJ2-7; perhaps TRBD1 as D (6 bases). Germline-derived CDR1 and CDR2 are KGHPV and FQNQEV (reference sequence). Trimming took off 2 bases at V and 1 base at J, with 9 bases between the two ends. The CDR3 extends over 14 amino acids. This chain's CDR3 is CASSLGTISYEQYF. Incomplete CDR3 DNA: TGTGCCAGCAGTCTGGGGACAATATCCTATGAACAGTAC. The full variable domain, completed using reference TRBV26 and TRBJ2-7, is NSKVIQTPRYLVKGQGQKAKMRCIPEKGHPVVFWYQQNKNNEFKFLINFQNQEVLQQIDMTEKRFSAECPSNSPCSLEIQSSEAGDSALYLCASSLGTISYEQYFGPGTRLTVL.

Notes on this clone: Gene names and germline refer to mouse. The CDR3 goes on 1 residue after the read ends, and that part is filled in from the germline J gene. The chain employs TRBV24 and TRBJ2-5; maybe TRBD1 (6 bases). The germline V gene encodes CDR1 KGHTA and CDR2 FRNEEI. CDR3 length: 14 amino acids. Trimming stripped 2 bases from V and 3 bases from J, with 9 bases between. CDR3 amino acids: CASSLEDSQDTQYF. Partial CDR3 DNA: TGTGCCAGCAGTCTGGAGGACAGTCAAGACACCCAGTAC.

Concerning this clone: Gene names and germline match the mouse. Read coverage stops 1 residue before the CDR3 terminus; the germline J gene supplies the remainder. The genes are TRBV13-2 and TRBJ1-2; possibly TRBD1 for D (6 bases). Trimming shortened V by 2 bases and J by 3 bases, and 8 bases separated the two germline ends. This CDR3 has 13 residues. Germline CDR1 and CDR2: NNHNN and SYGAGS (reference sequence). The part of the CDR3 DNA that was read is TGTGCCAGCGGTGAGGGGGCTGACTCCGACTACACC. Amino acid sequence: CASGEGADSDYT. From start to end, the CDR3 is CASGEGADSDYTF.

Notes on this clone: Gene names are the mouse ones. The CDR3 goes on 1 residue after the read ends, and that part is filled in from the germline J gene. This sequence joins TRBV13-1 and TRBJ2-1; TRBD2 matches at 9 bases. With 0 bases clipped from V and 6 bases from J, the junction kept 4 bases outside the gene matches. Germline values: CDR1 NSHNY, CDR2 SYGAGN. This CDR3 comprises 15 residues. The part of the CDR3 DNA that was read is TGTGCCAGCAGTGATGTGGGGGGGCAGGGTGCTGAGCAGTTC. Amino acid sequence: CASSDVGGQGAEQF. The whole CDR3 sequence is CASSDVGGQGAEQFF.

This clone was counted once. Gene names and germline match the mouse. The observed sequence ends 1 residue before the CDR3 terminus, with the missing tail filled in from the germline J gene. J is TRBJ2-2 and V is TRBV12-2, with D possibly called TRBD1 or TRBD2 (5 bases each). The CDR3 loop spans 14 amino acids. Germline loops: CDR1 SGHLS, CDR2 HYDKME. With 1 base removed from V and 1 base from J, the gap between germline ends came to 6 bases. CDR3 DNA, as far as it was read: TGTGCCAGCTCTCTGGGGGAAAACACCGGGCAGCTCTAC. Protein: CASSLGENTGQLY. The whole CDR3 protein is CASSLGENTGQLYF.

With regard to this clone: The genes are named according to mouse. The CDR3 bases that were read are TGTGCAAGCAGCTTAAGGGGGGACCAAGACACCCAGTAC. Residues: CASSLRGDQDTQY. The full CDR3 is CASSLRGDQDTQYF. The chain links TRBV16 to TRBJ2-5; perhaps D is TRBD1 or TRBD2 (6 bases each). The read is 1 residue too short to cover the CDR3 end, so that end is filled in from the germline J gene. Germline V gene sequence: CDR1 SGHSA, CDR2 FRNQAP. Trimming removed 2 bases from V and 1 base from J, with 7 bases in between. There are 14 residues in the CDR3.

This clone appeared a few times. Here the gene names and germline are mouse. The read halts 1 residue ahead of the CDR3 end, with the missing end drawn from the germline J gene. This sequence joins TRBV4 and TRBJ2-1, with 12 bases lining up with TRBD2. This CDR3 is built from 15 residues. In germline, CDR1 is LGHDT, CDR2 YNNKQL (reference sequence). J gave up 6 bases and V 5 bases, and 5 bases lay outside the gene matches. The DNA read from the CDR3 is TGTGCCAGCAGCCCGGGACTGGGGGGTCTTGCTGAGCAGTTC. It encodes CASSPGLGGLAEQF. The full CDR3 reads CASSPGLGGLAEQFF.

As regards this clone: Genes and germline come from the mouse. The CDR3 end falls 1 residue outside the read, so it is completed with the germline J gene. The chain has TRBV13-3 and TRBJ1-1, with 11 nucleotides matching TRBD1. CDR3 size: 16 residues. The germline CDR1 and CDR2 sequences are NNHDY and SYVADS. Trimming removed 1 base from V and 1 base from J; junction bases left unmatched: 3. The CDR3 reads CASSDRTGGGNTEVFF. The CDR3 bases that were read are TGTGCCAGCAGTGATCGGACAGGGGGCGGGAACACAGAAGTCTTC.

To note about this clone: The gene names given are mouse names. The CDR3 end lies 1 residue beyond the end of the read and is filled in from the germline J gene. The chain couples TRBV2 to TRBJ2-2; 12 positions agree with TRBD2. Losses at the gene ends were 4 bases for V and 3 bases for J; bases not matched to a gene: 3. The germline V gene encodes CDR1 LGHNA and CDR2 YSYQKL. The CDR3 length is 16 residues. The part of the CDR3 DNA that was read is TGTGCCAGCAGCCCAGACTGGGGGGGCTACACCGGGCAGCTCTAC. Encoded protein: CASSPDWGGYTGQLY. The whole CDR3 region reads CASSPDWGGYTGQLYF.

Only one count was recorded for this clone. Germline and genes here are mouse. The read halts 1 residue ahead of the CDR3 end, with the missing end drawn from the germline J gene. The V call is TRBV26, the J call TRBJ1-3, with unresolved D. CDR3 length equals 15 residues. Germline CDR1 KGHPV, CDR2 FQNQEV (reference sequence). The V gene lost 4 bases and the J gene lost 0 bases, with 10 bases spanning the gap. The CDR3 reads CASSPRRDSGNTLYF. The part of the CDR3 DNA that was read is TGTGCCAGCAGTCCCCGGAGAGATTCTGGAAATACGCTCTAT.

In regard to this clone: The germline and genes are mouse ones. The DNA read from the CDR3 is TGTGCCAGCGGTGATGGACAGGGGCCTAGTCAAAACACCTTGTAC. Amino acid sequence: CASGDGQGPSQNTLY. From start to end, the CDR3 is CASGDGQGPSQNTLYF. The chain couples TRBV13-2 to TRBJ2-4, with TRBD1 identical over 8 bases. The read comes to an end 1 residue before the CDR3 does, leaving the germline J gene to fill in the end. This CDR3 region has 16 residues. Trimming removed 0 bases from V and 0 bases from J; junction bases left unmatched: 3. Germline V lookup: CDR1 NNHNN, CDR2 SYGAGS (reference sequence).

Worth noting for this clone: Gene names and germline match the mouse. The read ends 1 residue before the CDR3 terminus; that terminus is restored from the germline J gene. The genes are TRBV12-1 and TRBJ1-4; 11 bases align to TRBD1. V lost 3 bases and J lost 5; bases outside the gene matches: 4. This CDR3 region has 15 residues. CDR1 is SGHSN and CDR2 is HYEKVE in the germline V gene. The sequenced CDR3 bases are TGTGCCAGCTCTTCCCGGGACAGGGGGAACGAAAGATTATTT. Translation gives CASSSRDRGNERLF. The complete CDR3 protein is CASSSRDRGNERLFF.

Concerning this clone: Gene names and germline match the mouse. The read gets to within 1 residue of the CDR3 end, and the germline J gene fills in the rest. The V call is TRBV12-1, the J call TRBJ2-1; D may correspond to TRBD1 or TRBD2 (5 bases each). Between the trimmed V and J ends, which lost 2 bases and 0 bases, there was a span of 10 bases. The CDR3 covers 15 residues. The V gene's germline CDR1 is SGHSN and CDR2 HYEKVE. The sequenced CDR3 bases are TGTGCCAGCTCTCCCTTTGGGGCTAACTATGCTGAGCAGTTC. Translating it yields CASSPFGANYAEQF. The CDR3 in full is CASSPFGANYAEQFF.

Concerning this clone itself: Genes here carry mouse names. The sequence runs out 1 residue before the end of the CDR3; the remainder is reconstructed from the germline J gene. This chain uses TRBV1 with TRBJ2-5, with a tentative D call TRBD1 (8 bases). Trimming stripped 4 bases from V and 5 bases from J, with 13 bases between. The germline gives CDR1 NSQYPW, CDR2 LRSPGD (reference sequence). The CDR3 sequence is 14 residues long. The CDR3 sequence: CTCSVHRGADTQYF. The part of the CDR3 DNA that was read is TGCACCTGCAGTGTCCACAGGGGGGCAGACACCCAGTAC.

Turning to this clone: Mouse gene names and germline throughout. The read comes to an end 1 residue before the CDR3 does, leaving the germline J gene to fill in the end. V and J are TRBV12-1 and TRBJ2-7; possible D gene TRBD2, 5 bases. This CDR3 is built from 12 residues. Germline values: CDR1 SGHSN, CDR2 HYEKVE. V was cut by 0 bases and J by 5 bases, with 7 bases left in between. Incomplete CDR3 DNA: TGTGCCAGCTCTCTCTATGGGGATGAACAGTAC. It encodes CASSLYGDEQY. Given in full, the CDR3 is CASSLYGDEQYF.

About this clone: All gene names here are mouse names. The read halts 1 residue ahead of the CDR3 end, with the missing end drawn from the germline J gene. This rearrangement joins TRBV26 to TRBJ2-7, with TRBD1 matching 7 bases. The CDR3 extends over 12 amino acids. CDR1 is KGHPV, CDR2 FQNQEV, per germline (reference sequence). V trimming: 6 bases; J trimming: 8 bases; junction bases outside the gene matches: 7. The CDR3 region is CASSLRDSQQYF. The CDR3 DNA, read in part, is TGTGCCAGCAGCCTCCGGGACAGTCAACAGTAC.

Notes on this clone: Germline and genes here are mouse. The read terminates 1 residue ahead of where the CDR3 ends, so the germline J gene completes it. The chain carries TRBV13-1 and TRBJ1-3; tentatively, D is TRBD1 (5 bases). The CDR3 is 14 residues long. Per germline, CDR1 NSHNY and CDR2 SYGAGN. Trimming pared 3 bases from V and 0 bases from J, leaving 7 bases between. CDR3 bases read: TGTGCCAGCAGTGGGACACCTTCTGGAAATACGCTCTAT. Protein sequence: CASSGTPSGNTLY. The full-length CDR3 reads as CASSGTPSGNTLYF.

On this clone: Gene names refer to mouse genes. The read terminates 1 residue ahead of where the CDR3 ends, so the germline J gene completes it. The chain couples TRBV16 to TRBJ2-7; maybe TRBD1 (6 bases). The CDR3 contains 12 residues. V lost 6 bases and J 4 bases, leaving 10 bases between the germline ends. Germline V gene sequence: CDR1 SGHSA, CDR2 FRNQAP. The CDR3 here is CASSWDKYEQYF. CDR3 DNA, as far as it was read: TGTGCAAGCAGTTGGGACAAATATGAACAGTAC.

Notes on this clone: Germline is not matched at one junction end, which may reflect a read error. The gene names here belong to mouse. Coverage ceases 1 residue before the CDR3 finishes, and the germline J gene fills in the end. The rearrangement joins TRBV13-2 to TRBJ2-5, with TRBD2 identical over 9 bases. Germline CDR1 reads NNHNN; CDR2 reads SYGAGS (reference sequence). There are 10 residues in the CDR3. The sequenced CDR3 bases are TGTGCCGGCGGGGACTGGGTCCAGTAC. As protein: CAGGDWVQY. The whole CDR3 reads CAGGDWVQYF.